This is a list of T cell receptor beta chains from one sample in a study of regulatory T cells in long-lasting Graves disease. TCRdb re-analysed the multiplex PCR reads in MiXCR, keeping a single row per CDR3 protein. The table shows some 350,000 distinct CDR3 sequences, with roughly 17% occurring only once. These same data were also listed under a study on T cells in Graves' hyperthyroidism and ophthalmopathy.

The sequences come from peripheral blood mononuclear cells (PBMCs), collected at new diagnosis, from a patient treated with antithyroid drugs. The receptors derive from a woman between 18 and 29 years old with Graves disease. CDR3s leave out the opening cysteine and the closing phenylalanine or tryptophan. Part of the rows lack a size; the others show once, few, many or a class for expanded clones.

abundance: many; len: 11; j_gene: TRBJ2-2; v_gene: TRBV3-1; CDR3aa: ASKRGATGELF
abundance: -; len: 10; j_gene: TRBJ2-7; v_gene: TRBV20-1; CDR3aa: SARGETDEQY
abundance: many; len: 17; j_gene: TRBJ1-6; v_gene: TRBV28; CDR3aa: ASSSRPMGGGWYNSPLH
abundance: -; len: 14; j_gene: TRBJ2-7; v_gene: TRBV4-2; CDR3aa: ASSQGGAGGGYEQY
abundance: many; len: 11; j_gene: TRBJ2-5; v_gene: TRBV20-1; CDR3aa: SARSWSAETQY
abundance: -; len: 15; j_gene: TRBJ2-2; v_gene: TRBV5-1; CDR3aa: ASSFSRTAGNAGELF
abundance: many; len: 11; j_gene: TRBJ1-2; v_gene: TRBV27; CDR3aa: ASSLAGGYGYT
abundance: many; len: 12; j_gene: TRBJ2-3; v_gene: TRBV11-3; CDR3aa: ASSLTLATDTQY
abundance: many; len: 20; j_gene: TRBJ2-1; v_gene: TRBV20-1; CDR3aa: SARDRSKGLAGGWGSYNEQF
abundance: many; len: 14; j_gene: TRBJ1-5; v_gene: TRBV28; CDR3aa: ASSGDVGGSNQPQH
abundance: many; len: 13; j_gene: TRBJ2-7; v_gene: TRBV20-1; CDR3aa: SARDPPGQSYEQY
abundance: many; len: 16; j_gene: TRBJ2-3; v_gene: TRBV6-1; CDR3aa: ASGGSRLQGGGTDTQY
abundance: many; len: 9; j_gene: TRBJ1-2; v_gene: TRBV2; CDR3aa: QPGANYGYT
abundance: many; len: 14; j_gene: TRBJ2-7; v_gene: TRBV18; CDR3aa: ASSPPEAGIPYEQY
abundance: many; len: 13; j_gene: TRBJ1-2; v_gene: TRBV5-1; CDR3aa: ASSLSAGSDYGYT
abundance: many; len: 15; j_gene: TRBJ2-7; v_gene: TRBV5-1; CDR3aa: ASSPGTSGAAPYEQY
abundance: -; len: 14; j_gene: TRBJ1-5; v_gene: TRBV6-1; CDR3aa: ASSEVGGYSNQPQH
abundance: few; len: 10; j_gene: TRBJ1-3; v_gene: TRBV20-1; CDR3aa: SARDSGNTIY
abundance: few; len: 12; j_gene: TRBJ1-2; v_gene: TRBV7-9; CDR3aa: ASSPSGTTYGYT
abundance: -; len: 11; j_gene: TRBJ2-1; v_gene: TRBV6-1; CDR3aa: ASRRRGYNEQF
abundance: many; len: 14; j_gene: TRBJ2-7; v_gene: TRBV18; CDR3aa: ASSLQGGDSSYEQY
abundance: few; len: 11; j_gene: TRBJ2-7; v_gene: TRBV11-3; CDR3aa: ASSSSGGAKQY
abundance: many; len: 13; j_gene: TRBJ1-5; v_gene: TRBV30; CDR3aa: AWSALRDRGQPQH
abundance: -; len: 11; j_gene: TRBJ2-7; v_gene: TRBV10-3; CDR3aa: AINQGSSYEQY
abundance: many; len: 11; j_gene: TRBJ2-7; v_gene: TRBV30; CDR3aa: AWTPGGFGEQY
abundance: many; len: 13; j_gene: TRBJ2-3; v_gene: TRBV27; CDR3aa: ASSHLLGRTDTQY
abundance: many; len: 11; j_gene: TRBJ2-1; v_gene: TRBV2; CDR3aa: ASSRDQGGEQF
abundance: many; len: 13; j_gene: TRBJ1-4; v_gene: TRBV29-1; CDR3aa: SVEGRTAGGEKLF